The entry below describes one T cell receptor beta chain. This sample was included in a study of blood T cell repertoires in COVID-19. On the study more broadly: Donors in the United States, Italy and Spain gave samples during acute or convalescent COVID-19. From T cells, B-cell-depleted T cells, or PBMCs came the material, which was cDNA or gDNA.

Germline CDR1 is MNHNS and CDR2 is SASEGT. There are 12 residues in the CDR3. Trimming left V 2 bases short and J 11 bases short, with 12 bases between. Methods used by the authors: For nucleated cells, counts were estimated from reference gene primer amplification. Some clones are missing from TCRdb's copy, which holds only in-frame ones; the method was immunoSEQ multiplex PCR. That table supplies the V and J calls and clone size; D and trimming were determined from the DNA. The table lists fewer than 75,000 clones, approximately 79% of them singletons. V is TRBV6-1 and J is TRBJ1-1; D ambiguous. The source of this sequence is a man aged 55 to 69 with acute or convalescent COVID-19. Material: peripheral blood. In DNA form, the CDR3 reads TGTGCCAGCAGTGAAAGCGAGGTTTGGGCTTTCTTT. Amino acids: CASSESEVWAFF.